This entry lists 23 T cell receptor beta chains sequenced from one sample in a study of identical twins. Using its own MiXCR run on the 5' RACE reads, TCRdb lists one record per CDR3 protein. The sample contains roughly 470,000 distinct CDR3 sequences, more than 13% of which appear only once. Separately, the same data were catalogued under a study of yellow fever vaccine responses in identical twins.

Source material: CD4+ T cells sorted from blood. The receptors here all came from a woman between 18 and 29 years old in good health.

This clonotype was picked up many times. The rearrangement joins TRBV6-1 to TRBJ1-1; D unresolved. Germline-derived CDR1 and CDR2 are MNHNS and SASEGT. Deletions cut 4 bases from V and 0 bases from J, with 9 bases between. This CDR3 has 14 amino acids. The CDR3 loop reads CASSASDLNTEAFF. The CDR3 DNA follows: TGTGCCAGCAGTGCGTCGGACCTGAACACTGAAGCTTTCTTT.

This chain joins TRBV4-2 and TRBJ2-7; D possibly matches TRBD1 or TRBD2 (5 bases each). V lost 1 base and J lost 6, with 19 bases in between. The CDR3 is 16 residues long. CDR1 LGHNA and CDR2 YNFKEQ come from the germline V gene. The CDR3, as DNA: TGTGCCAGCAGCCAAGGAAATAAACTAGGGGTCGGCGAGCAGTACTTC. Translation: CASSQGNKLGVGEQYF.

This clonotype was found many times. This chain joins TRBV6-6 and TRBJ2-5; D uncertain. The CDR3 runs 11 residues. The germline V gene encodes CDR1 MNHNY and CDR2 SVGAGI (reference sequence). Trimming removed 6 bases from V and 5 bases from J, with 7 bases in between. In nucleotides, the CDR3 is TGTGCCAGCAGAAAGGACGAGACCCAGTACTTC. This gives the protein CASRKDETQYF.

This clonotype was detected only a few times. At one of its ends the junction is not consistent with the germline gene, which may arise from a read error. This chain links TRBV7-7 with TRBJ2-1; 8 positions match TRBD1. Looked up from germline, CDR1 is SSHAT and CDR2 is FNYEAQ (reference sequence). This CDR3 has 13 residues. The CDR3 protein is CASSMTGVNEQFF. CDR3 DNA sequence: TGTGCTAGCAGCATGACAGGGGTGAATGAGCAGTTCTTC.

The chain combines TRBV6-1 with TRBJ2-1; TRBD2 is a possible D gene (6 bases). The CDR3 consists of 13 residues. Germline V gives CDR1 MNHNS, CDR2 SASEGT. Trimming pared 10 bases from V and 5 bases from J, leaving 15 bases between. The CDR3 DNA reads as TGTGCCACCCGTGAATTAGCGGACAATGAGCAGTTCTTC. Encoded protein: CATRELADNEQFF.

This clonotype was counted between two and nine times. The CDR3 nucleotides are TGCAGCGTAGGGAATCGGGGCCGGGAGACTGAAGCTTTCTTT. Amino acid sequence: CSVGNRGRETEAFF. The chain uses TRBV29-1 and TRBJ1-1, with D perhaps TRBD1 (5 bases). The V gene's germline CDR1 is SQVTM and CDR2 ANQGSEA. V gave up 6 bases and J gave up 5 bases, with 19 bases separating them. This CDR3 is 14 amino acids long.

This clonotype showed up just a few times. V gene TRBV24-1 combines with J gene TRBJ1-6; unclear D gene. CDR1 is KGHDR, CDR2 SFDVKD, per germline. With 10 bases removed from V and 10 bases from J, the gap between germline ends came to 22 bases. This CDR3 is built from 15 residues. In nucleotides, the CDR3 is TGTGCCACTCCTATGTCGCGATACGGGAGGTCACCCCTCCACTTT. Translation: CATPMSRYGRSPLHF.

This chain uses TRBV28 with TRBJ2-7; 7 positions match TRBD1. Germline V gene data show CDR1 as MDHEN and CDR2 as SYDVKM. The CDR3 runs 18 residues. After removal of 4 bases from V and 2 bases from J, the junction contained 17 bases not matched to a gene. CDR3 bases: TGTGCCAGCAGTTCCTTACTATTCGACAGGGAAGGGACCTACGAGCAGTACTTC. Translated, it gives CASSSLLFDREGTYEQYF.

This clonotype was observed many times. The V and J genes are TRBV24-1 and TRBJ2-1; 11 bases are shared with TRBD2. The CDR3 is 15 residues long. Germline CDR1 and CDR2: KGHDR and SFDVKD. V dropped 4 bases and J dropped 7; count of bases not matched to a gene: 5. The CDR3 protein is CATSDLAGGDNEQFF. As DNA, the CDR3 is TGTGCCACCAGTGACCTAGCGGGGGGCGATAATGAGCAGTTCTTC.

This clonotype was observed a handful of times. The CDR3 here is CASSSRTANIQYF. CDR3 in DNA: TGTGCCAGCAGTTCAAGGACAGCTAACATTCAGTACTTC. V gene TRBV27 combines with J gene TRBJ2-4; possibly TRBD1 for D (6 bases). The germline V and J ends were trimmed by 4 bases and 7 bases, with 11 bases remaining between them. Germline-derived CDR1 and CDR2 are MNHEY and SMNVEV (reference sequence). The CDR3 has 13 residues.

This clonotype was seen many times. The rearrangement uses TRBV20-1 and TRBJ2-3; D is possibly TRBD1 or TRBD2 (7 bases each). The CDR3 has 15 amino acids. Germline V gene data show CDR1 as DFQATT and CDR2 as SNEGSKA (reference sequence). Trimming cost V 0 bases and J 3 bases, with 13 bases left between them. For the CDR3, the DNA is TGCAGTGCTAGAGAGGCAGGGGGGGGTACAGATACGCAGTATTTT. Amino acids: CSAREAGGGTDTQYF.

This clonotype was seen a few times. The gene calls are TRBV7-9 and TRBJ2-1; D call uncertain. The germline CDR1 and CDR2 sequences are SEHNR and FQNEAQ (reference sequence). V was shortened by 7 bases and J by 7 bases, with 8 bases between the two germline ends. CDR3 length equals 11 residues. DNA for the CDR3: TGTGCCAGCACCCTAGAGAATGAGCAGTTCTTC. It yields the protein CASTLENEQFF.

The CDR3 is CASSFRDQANYEQYF. The CDR3 bases are TGTGCCAGCAGCTTCCGGGACCAGGCTAATTACGAGCAGTACTTC. The V gene is TRBV11-1, the J gene TRBJ2-7; TRBD1 or TRBD2 may be the D gene (5 bases each). The CDR3 runs 15 residues. V was shortened by 3 bases and J by 4 bases, with 16 bases between the two germline ends. In germline, CDR1 is SGHAT, CDR2 FQDESV (reference sequence).

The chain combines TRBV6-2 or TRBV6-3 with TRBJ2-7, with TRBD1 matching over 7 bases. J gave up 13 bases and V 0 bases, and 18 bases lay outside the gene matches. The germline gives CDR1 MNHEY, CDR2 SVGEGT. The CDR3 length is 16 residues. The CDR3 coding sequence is TGTGCCAGCAGTTACTCGAGGCCGACAGGGTCGCACAAAGTATACTTC. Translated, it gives CASSYSRPTGSHKVYF.

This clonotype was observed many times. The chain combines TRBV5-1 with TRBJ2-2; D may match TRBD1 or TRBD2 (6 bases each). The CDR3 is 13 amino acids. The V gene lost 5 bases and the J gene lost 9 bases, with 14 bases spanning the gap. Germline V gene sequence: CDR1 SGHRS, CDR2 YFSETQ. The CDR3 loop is CASSLPGARELFF. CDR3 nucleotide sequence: TGCGCCAGCAGTTTACCGGGGGCCCGGGAGCTGTTTTTT.

DNA of the CDR3: TGTGCCAGCAGCTCCGGGGTTATGGGGGGTAATGAGCAGTTCTTC. This encodes CASSSGVMGGNEQFF. The chain carries TRBV5-4 and TRBJ2-1; weak D call: TRBD2 (6 bases). The V end was cut by 3 bases, the J end by 7 bases, with 17 bases between. Germline CDR1 SGHNT, CDR2 YYREEE (reference sequence). This CDR3 comprises 15 residues. The entire variable domain, with the rest obtained from reference TRBV5-4 and TRBJ2-1, is as follows: ETGVTQSPTHLIKTRGQQVTLRCSSQSGHNTVSWYQQALGQGPQFIFQYYREEENGRGNFPPRFSGLQFPNYSSELNVNALELDDSALYLCASSSGVMGGNEQFFGPGTRLTVL.

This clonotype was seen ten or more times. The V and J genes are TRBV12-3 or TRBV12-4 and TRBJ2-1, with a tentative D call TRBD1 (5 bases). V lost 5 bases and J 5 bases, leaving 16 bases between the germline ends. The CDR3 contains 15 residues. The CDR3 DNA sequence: TGTGCCAGCAGTCGCACTTGGGGCGGAAACAATGAGCAGTTCTTC. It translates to CASSRTWGGNNEQFF.

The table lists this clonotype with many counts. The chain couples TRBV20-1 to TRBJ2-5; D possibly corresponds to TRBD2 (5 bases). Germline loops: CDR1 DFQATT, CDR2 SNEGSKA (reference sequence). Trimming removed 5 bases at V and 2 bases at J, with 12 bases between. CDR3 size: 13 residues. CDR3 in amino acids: CSASALVQETQYF. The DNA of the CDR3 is TGCAGTGCTTCAGCACTAGTACAAGAGACCCAGTACTTC.

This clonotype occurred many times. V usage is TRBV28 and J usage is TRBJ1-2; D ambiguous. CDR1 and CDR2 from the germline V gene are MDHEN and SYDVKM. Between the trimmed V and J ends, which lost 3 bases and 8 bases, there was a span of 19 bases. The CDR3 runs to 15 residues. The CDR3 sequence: CASSFQTQPAGGYTF. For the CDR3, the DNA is TGTGCCAGCAGTTTTCAAACCCAACCGGCTGGGGGCTACACCTTC.

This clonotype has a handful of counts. CDR3 sequence: CASSGLTRSYNEQFF. The CDR3 nucleotides are TGTGCCAGCAGTGGACTAACCCGCTCCTACAATGAGCAGTTCTTC. V gene TRBV2 combines with J gene TRBJ2-1; possible D gene TRBD2, 5 bases. CDR1 is SNHLY, CDR2 FYNNEI, per germline. The V end lost 4 bases, the J end lost 0 bases, and 10 bases lay between the germline ends. The CDR3 has 15 amino acids.

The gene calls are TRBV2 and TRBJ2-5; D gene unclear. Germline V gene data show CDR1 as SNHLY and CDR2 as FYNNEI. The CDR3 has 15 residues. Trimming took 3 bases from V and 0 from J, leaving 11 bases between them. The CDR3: CASSDQVEYQETQYF. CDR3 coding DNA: TGTGCCAGCAGTGACCAGGTCGAGTACCAAGAGACCCAGTACTTC.

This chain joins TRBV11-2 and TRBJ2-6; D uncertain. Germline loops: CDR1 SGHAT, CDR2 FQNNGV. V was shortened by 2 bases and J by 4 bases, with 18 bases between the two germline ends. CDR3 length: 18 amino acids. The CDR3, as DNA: TGTGCCAGCAGCTTAAAGTTTTCCCGGGCTGCCGGGGCCAACGTCCTGACTTTC. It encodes CASSLKFSRAAGANVLTF.

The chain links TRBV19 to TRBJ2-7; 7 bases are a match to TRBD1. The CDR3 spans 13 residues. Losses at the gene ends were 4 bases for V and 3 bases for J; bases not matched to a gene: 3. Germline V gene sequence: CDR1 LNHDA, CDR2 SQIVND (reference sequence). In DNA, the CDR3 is TGTGCCAGTAGTAGGGACAGCGACTACGAGCAGTACTTC. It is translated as CASSRDSDYEQYF.